The rows below give T cell receptor beta chains drawn from one sample of a study of vaccination effects on CD4 cells after COVID-19. Generated by immunoSEQ multiplex PCR, the TCRdb table keeps only in-frame clones and is missing some. Among more than 40,000 clones listed, roughly 70% were seen once. Their cognate antigens are unknown. This specimen consisted of CD4+ T cells from PBMCs cultured with HCoV-OC43 spike peptides, obtained before COVID-19 vaccination. The origin of the receptors is a human donor who received a COVID-19 vaccine. CDR3s include the opening cysteine and the closing phenylalanine or tryptophan. A D gene is named only where the DNA matches it firmly. Clone size is shown for a subset of rows, as once, few, many or a class of expanded clone.

v_gene,j_gene,abundance,d_gene,CDR3aa,CDR3nt
TRBV2,TRBJ1-1,NA,NA,CASSERQMNTEAFF,TGTGCCAGCAGTGAACGACAGATGAACACTGAAGCTTTCTTT
TRBV10-3,TRBJ1-2,NA,NA,CAISESKIYGYTF,TGTGCCATCAGTGAGTCGAAGATCTATGGCTACACCTTC
TRBV6-5,TRBJ1-1,NA,NA,CASSPGGVAFF,TGTGCCAGCAGCCCCGGGGGGGTAGCTTTCTTT
TRBV9,TRBJ2-7,NA,TRBD2,CASSLAVASYEQYF,TGTGCCAGCAGCCTAGCGGTGGCCTCCTACGAGCAGTACTTC
TRBV3-1/TRBV3-2,TRBJ1-1,NA,NA,CASSHDSKTEAFF,TGTGCCAGCAGCCACGACAGCAAGACTGAAGCTTTCTTT
TRBV5-4,TRBJ1-1,NA,NA,CASSLDPGSDTEAFF,TGTGCCAGCAGCTTGGATCCGGGATCGGACACTGAAGCTTTCTTT
TRBV25-1,TRBJ2-1,NA,TRBD2,CASSQGGSHNEQFF,TGTGCCAGCAGTCAGGGCGGGAGTCACAATGAGCAGTTCTTC
TRBV7-2,TRBJ2-7,NA,TRBD2,CASSLKKGLAGEYEQYF,TGTGCCAGCAGCTTAAAAAAGGGACTAGCGGGGGAATACGAGCAGTACTTC
TRBV7-8,TRBJ2-7,NA,NA,CASKGTPPNEQYF,TGTGCCAGCAAAGGGACCCCCCCAAACGAGCAGTACTTC
TRBV4-1,TRBJ2-7,many,NA,CASSQGLFYEQYF,TGCGCCAGCAGCCAAGGACTTTTCTACGAGCAGTACTTC
TRBV10-3,TRBJ2-5,NA,TRBD2,CAISESLGGAETQYF,TGTGCCATCAGTGAGTCGCTCGGGGGGGCAGAGACCCAGTACTTC
TRBV2,TRBJ1-1,NA,NA,CASSEREWTTEAFF,TGTGCCAGCAGTGAGAGGGAGTGGACCACTGAAGCTTTCTTT
TRBV12-5,TRBJ1-1,NA,NA,CASGLAVLGETFF,TGTGCTAGTGGTTTGGCAGTCCTTGGGGAGACTTTCTTT
TRBV18,TRBJ1-4,NA,TRBD1,CASSQGARDEKLFF,TGTGCCAGCTCTCAGGGGGCGCGTGATGAAAAACTGTTTTTT
TRBV2,TRBJ1-3,once,TRBD1,CASSVGGQGISGNTIYF,TGTGCCAGCAGTGTCGGTGGACAGGGTATATCTGGAAACACCATATATTTT
TRBV24-1,TRBJ2-2,few,NA,CATSTGTGELFF,TGTGCCACCAGCACAGGGACCGGGGAGCTGTTTTTT
TRBV10-3,TRBJ2-1,NA,TRBD2,CAISSSGGAARGVF,TGTGCCATCAGCTCTAGCGGGGGGGCCGCCCGCGGGGTCTTC
TRBV5-5,TRBJ1-2,NA,TRBD1,CASSLGPGQGAGGYTF,TGTGCCAGCAGCTTGGGTCCGGGACAGGGGGCTGGTGGCTACACCTTC